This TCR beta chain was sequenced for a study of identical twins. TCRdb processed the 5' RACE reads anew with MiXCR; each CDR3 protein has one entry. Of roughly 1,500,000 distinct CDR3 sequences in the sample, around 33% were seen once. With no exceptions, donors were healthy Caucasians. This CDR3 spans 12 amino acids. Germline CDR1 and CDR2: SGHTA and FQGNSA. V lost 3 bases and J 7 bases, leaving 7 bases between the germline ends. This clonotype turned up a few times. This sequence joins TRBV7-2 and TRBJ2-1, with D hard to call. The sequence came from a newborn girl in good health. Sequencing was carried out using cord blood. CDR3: CASSFDLNEQFF. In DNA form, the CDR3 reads TGTGCCAGCAGCTTCGACTTGAATGAGCAGTTCTTC. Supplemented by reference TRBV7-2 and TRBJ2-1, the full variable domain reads GAGVSQSPSNKVTEKGKDVELRCDPISGHTALYWYRQSLGQGLEFLIYFQGNSAPDKSGLPSDRFSAERTGGSVSTLTIQRTQQEDSAVYLCASSFDLNEQFFGPGTRLTVL.